Listed below are T cell receptor beta chains from one sample, sequenced in a study of human T cells and chemical hapten exposure. Each CDR3 protein is one row after TCRdb ran MiXCR on the RACE reads. The sample lists more than 55,000 distinct CDR3 sequences; approximately 10% were seen once. Material: whole blood, obtained in connection with sensitization to the hapten diphenylcyclopropenone (DPC). Receptors were obtained from a woman between 40 and 50 years old with alopecia areata. Some clones in this sample may be carry-over from other donors' samples. Each CDR3 is given with its conserved first and last residue. The order of the fields is D gene, clone size, V gene, J gene, CDR3 protein, CDR3 DNA. A D gene is named only where the DNA matches it firmly. Clone size is given for some rows only: seen once, a few or many times, or a class if the clone is expanded.

d_call: NA
clone_size: few
v_call: TRBV7-2
j_call: TRBJ1-1
cdr3_aa: CASSRRDTEAFF
cdr3_nt: TGTGCCAGCAGCAGGCGGGACACTGAAGCTTTCTTT

d_call: TRBD2
clone_size: NA
v_call: TRBV13
j_call: TRBJ2-7
cdr3_aa: CASSLGLIGASGSPSYEQYF
cdr3_nt: TGTGCCAGCAGCTTAGGCCTAATAGGGGCTAGCGGGAGTCCCTCCTACGAGCAGTACTTC

d_call: NA
clone_size: many
v_call: TRBV7-6
j_call: TRBJ1-5
cdr3_aa: CASSLQGGNQPQHF
cdr3_nt: TGTGCCAGCAGCTTACAAGGGGGCAATCAGCCCCAGCATTTT

d_call: TRBD2
clone_size: NA
v_call: TRBV4-2
j_call: TRBJ2-1
cdr3_aa: CASSQVVGAGGVYNEQFF
cdr3_nt: TGTGCCAGCAGCCAAGTTGTTGGAGCGGGGGGGGTCTACAATGAGCAGTTCTTC

d_call: NA
clone_size: NA
v_call: TRBV29-1
j_call: TRBJ2-5
cdr3_aa: CSVELVEGETQYF
cdr3_nt: TGCAGCGTTGAACTGGTTGAGGGCGAGACCCAGTACTTC

d_call: NA
clone_size: few
v_call: TRBV4-3
j_call: TRBJ2-7
cdr3_aa: CASSQEARGFEQYF
cdr3_nt: TGCGCCAGCAGCCAAGAAGCGAGGGGCTTCGAGCAGTACTTC

d_call: NA
clone_size: NA
v_call: TRBV29-1
j_call: TRBJ2-2
cdr3_aa: CSVEEGWTGELFF
cdr3_nt: TGCAGCGTTGAAGAGGGATGGACCGGGGAGCTGTTTTTT

d_call: TRBD1
clone_size: few
v_call: TRBV10-3
j_call: TRBJ2-1
cdr3_aa: CAISSGRGSGNEQFF
cdr3_nt: TGTGCCATCAGTAGCGGCAGGGGGAGTGGTAATGAGCAGTTCTTC

d_call: TRBD2
clone_size: few
v_call: TRBV29-1
j_call: TRBJ2-1
cdr3_aa: CSAGTSEYNEQFF
cdr3_nt: TGCAGCGCGGGGACTAGCGAGTACAATGAGCAGTTCTTC

d_call: NA
clone_size: NA
v_call: TRBV20-1
j_call: TRBJ1-3
cdr3_aa: CSASGYGVSGNTIYF
cdr3_nt: TGCAGTGCTAGTGGGTACGGGGTCTCTGGAAACACCATATATTTT

d_call: TRBD2
clone_size: NA
v_call: TRBV7-9
j_call: TRBJ2-1
cdr3_aa: CASSSPPGTSRNEQFF
cdr3_nt: TGTGCCAGCAGCTCCCCGCCCGGGACTAGTAGGAATGAGCAGTTCTTC

d_call: NA
clone_size: many
v_call: TRBV7-2
j_call: TRBJ1-1
cdr3_aa: CASSLSRGTEAFF
cdr3_nt: TGTGCCAGCAGCTTAAGCAGGGGTACTGAAGCTTTCTTT

d_call: NA
clone_size: few
v_call: TRBV4-3
j_call: TRBJ1-2
cdr3_aa: CASSQVSGTALFSGYTF
cdr3_nt: TGCGCCAGCAGCCAAGTTTCCGGGACGGCTTTATTTTCTGGCTACACCTTC

d_call: TRBD2
clone_size: few
v_call: TRBV11-2
j_call: TRBJ2-7
cdr3_aa: CASSLLPSGRAVQYF
cdr3_nt: TGTGCCAGCAGCTTATTACCTAGCGGGAGGGCCGTGCAGTACTTC

d_call: TRBD1
clone_size: few
v_call: TRBV7-2
j_call: TRBJ1-6
cdr3_aa: CASSLRQGSDNSPLHF
cdr3_nt: TGTGCCAGCAGCTTAAGACAGGGGTCCGATAATTCACCCCTCCACTTT

d_call: NA
clone_size: few
v_call: TRBV20-1
j_call: TRBJ1-6
cdr3_aa: CSASVLSALHF
cdr3_nt: TGCAGTGCTAGCGTGCTTTCGGCCCTCCACTTT

d_call: NA
clone_size: many
v_call: TRBV10-2
j_call: TRBJ1-2
cdr3_aa: CASSEISRFGYTF
cdr3_nt: TGCGCCAGCAGTGAGATCTCGCGGTTTGGGTACACCTTC

d_call: NA
clone_size: few
v_call: TRBV30
j_call: TRBJ1-2
cdr3_aa: CAWSVRYGYTF
cdr3_nt: TGTGCCTGGAGTGTCCGCTATGGCTACACCTTC

d_call: NA
clone_size: many
v_call: TRBV7-8
j_call: TRBJ1-2
cdr3_aa: CASSSQQVGGLGYTF
cdr3_nt: TGTGCCAGCAGCTCCCAACAGGTTGGGGGCCTCGGCTACACCTTC

d_call: NA
clone_size: many
v_call: TRBV7-9
j_call: TRBJ1-2
cdr3_aa: CASSLVGTLYGYTF
cdr3_nt: TGTGCCAGCAGCTTAGTCGGGACACTCTATGGCTACACCTTC

d_call: NA
clone_size: few
v_call: TRBV3-1
j_call: TRBJ1-2
cdr3_aa: CASSRQPYGYTF
cdr3_nt: TGTGCCAGCAGCCGCCAACCCTATGGCTACACCTTC

d_call: NA
clone_size: few
v_call: TRBV5-5
j_call: TRBJ1-4
cdr3_aa: CASAYGAANEKLFF
cdr3_nt: TGTGCCAGCGCGTATGGGGCTGCTAATGAAAAACTGTTTTTT

d_call: NA
clone_size: many
v_call: TRBV7-9
j_call: TRBJ1-5
cdr3_aa: CASSGTGSQPQHF
cdr3_nt: TGTGCCAGCAGCGGTACAGGGTCTCAGCCCCAGCATTTT

d_call: TRBD1
clone_size: many
v_call: TRBV7-2
j_call: TRBJ2-2
cdr3_aa: CASRPTGLVNTGELFF
cdr3_nt: TGTGCCAGCAGACCGACAGGGTTGGTGAACACCGGGGAGCTGTTTTTT

d_call: NA
clone_size: many
v_call: TRBV20-1
j_call: TRBJ1-1
cdr3_aa: CSAEAAQGDTEAFF
cdr3_nt: TGCAGTGCTGAGGCGGCACAGGGAGACACTGAAGCTTTCTTT

d_call: NA
clone_size: NA
v_call: TRBV3-1
j_call: TRBJ1-2
cdr3_aa: CASSQAGVYYGYTF
cdr3_nt: TGTGCCAGCAGCCAAGCCGGAGTCTACTATGGCTACACCTTC

d_call: NA
clone_size: NA
v_call: TRBV9
j_call: TRBJ2-2
cdr3_aa: CASSRQTTGELFF
cdr3_nt: TGTGCCAGCAGTCGACAGACCACCGGGGAGCTGTTTTTT

d_call: TRBD1
clone_size: many
v_call: TRBV27
j_call: TRBJ2-7
cdr3_aa: CASSWGQGSYEQYF
cdr3_nt: TGTGCCAGCAGTTGGGGACAGGGTTCCTACGAGCAGTACTTC

d_call: NA
clone_size: NA
v_call: TRBV29-1
j_call: TRBJ2-1
cdr3_aa: CSVERRGREQFF
cdr3_nt: TGCAGCGTTGAACGCCGGGGTCGTGAGCAGTTCTTC

d_call: NA
clone_size: NA
v_call: TRBV11-2
j_call: TRBJ2-6
cdr3_aa: CASSLVSGANVLTF
cdr3_nt: TGTGCCAGCAGCTTAGTGTCTGGGGCCAACGTCCTGACTTTC

d_call: NA
clone_size: few
v_call: TRBV2
j_call: TRBJ1-1
cdr3_aa: CASSELFEAFF
cdr3_nt: TGTGCCAGCAGTGAATTATTTGAAGCTTTCTTT

d_call: NA
clone_size: many
v_call: TRBV25-1
j_call: TRBJ1-6
cdr3_aa: CASSPTGTNSPLHF
cdr3_nt: TGTGCCAGCAGCCCCACGGGGACTAATTCACCCCTCCACTTT

d_call: TRBD1
clone_size: few
v_call: TRBV7-2
j_call: TRBJ2-2
cdr3_aa: CASSSGQGRGTGELFF
cdr3_nt: TGTGCCAGCAGTTCTGGACAGGGGCGGGGCACCGGGGAGCTGTTTTTT

d_call: NA
clone_size: NA
v_call: TRBV28
j_call: TRBJ1-5
cdr3_aa: CASSLGQRGQPQHF
cdr3_nt: TGTGCCAGCAGTCTAGGACAAAGGGGACAGCCCCAGCATTTT

d_call: NA
clone_size: many
v_call: TRBV10-1
j_call: TRBJ1-1
cdr3_aa: CASSAVRGRDTEAFF
cdr3_nt: TGCGCCAGCAGCGCTGTTAGAGGGAGGGACACTGAAGCTTTCTTT